Included here is one TCR beta chain sequence, with context. Its antigen is currently not known. Per-base qualities were not stored, and no clone one base away is much larger. This specimen comes from a study of blood T cell repertoires in COVID-19 (dated by TCRdb to 2018 to 2020). Broadly, across the study: Collaborator samples came from the United States, Italy and Spain and covered acute and convalescent phases of COVID-19. Subjects who had been exposed to COVID-19, were actively infected with it, or had recovered from it provided the deeply sampled blood TCRbeta repertoires that made up the dataset. The repertoires were released in a freely available public database intended as a resource for research on the immune response to SARS-CoV-2. Where available, HLA class I and class II types were taken from metadata supplied by the sample provider and were not determined by assay-based typing. The prospective study material was composed of cDNA or gDNA derived from T cells, B-cell-depleted T cells, or PBMCs. The sample metadata nearly always contained a de-identified subject ID, COVID-19 status, age in years and sex. Samples were obtained from the ongoing ImmuneRACE study (first 160 participants) and from 1,254 subjects provided by 6 global collaborators.

V sheds 1 base and J sheds 11 bases, leaving 18 bases between their ends. The CDR3 spans 15 residues, from the cysteine through the phenylalanine. CDR3 DNA is the only sequence kept; it has 45 bases, read in frame from the first base. Reading the germline V gene gives CDR1 SGHAT and CDR2 FQNNGV. What the authors observed across the whole study: How much clinical and demographic metadata was included differed by source and by participant, and the metadata was provided uncurated.

Collaborating institutions collected whole blood in K2EDTA tubes following their own protocols. For TCRbeta analysis, collaborator samples were shipped as frozen whole blood, as isolated PBMCs, or as DNA extracted from either sample type. TCRbeta CDR3 regions were amplified from genomic DNA using the immunoSEQ Assay, a bias-controlled multiplex PCR. The paper's processing steps were these. The number of nucleated cells in each sample was estimated by amplification of reference gene primers within the assay. To quantify the absolute abundance of each unique TCRbeta CDR3 rearrangement, sequence reads were collapsed and filtered. For each sample, productive Simpson clonality was calculated as the square root of Simpson's diversity index over productive rearrangements. TCRdb limited this immuneACCESS table to in-frame rearrangements with V and J called. A share of clones is missing; checked studies link under half to unresolved V genes, and the rest is unexplained. D and trimming come from the DNA, and the V and J calls and clone size come from that table. The sample table shows 150,000 to 200,000 clones, and about 74% are seen once. The ten biggest clones cover less than 3% of the sample.

This clonotype was obtained from a woman of 80 years or more with acute or convalescent COVID-19. This chain joins TRBV11-2 to TRBJ1-3; no D gene can be assigned with confidence. The specimen sequenced was peripheral blood. The CDR3 sequence is CASSLVGDGQVPIYF. In nucleotides, the sequence is TGTGCCAGCAGCTTAGTGGGTGACGGTCAGGTTCCCATATATTTT.